Each of the 28 T cell receptor beta chains below was sequenced from the same sample in a study of monozygotic twins with inflammatory bowel disease. TCRdb reworked the 5' RACE reads into one entry per CDR3 protein, no DNA. This sample's table has 420,000 or so distinct CDR3 sequences. Material for sequencing was blood. The origin of the receptors is a human donor with ulcerative colitis or Crohn's disease, or a healthy co-twin of an affected twin (not recorded which).

The gene calls are TRBV7-6 and TRBJ2-3; TCRdb names TRBD1, which stays unverified in the absence of DNA. Germline CDR1 SGHVS, CDR2 FNYEAQ. The CDR3 loop spans 16 amino acids. The CDR3 here is CASSPSGGPITDTQYF.

V and J are TRBV4-2 and TRBJ2-3; TCRdb selects TRBD2, and the lack of DNA leaves this call unchecked. The CDR3 is made up of 18 amino acids. In germline, CDR1 is LGHNA, CDR2 YNFKEQ. The CDR3 region is CASSHGTSGGAGTDTQYF.

The chain has TRBV2 and TRBJ2-1. Germline V lookup: CDR1 SNHLY, CDR2 FYNNEI. This CDR3 comprises 15 residues. The CDR3 sequence: CASIETLSSYNEQFF. Drawing the rest from reference TRBV2 and TRBJ2-1, the complete variable domain is EPEVTQTPSHQVTQMGQEVILRCVPISNHLYFYWYRQILGQKVEFLVSFYNNEISEKSEIFDDQFSVERPDGSNFTLKIRSTKLEDSAMYFCASIETLSSYNEQFFGPGTRLTVL.

V is TRBV21-1 and J is TRBJ2-1; TCRdb's D call of TRBD1 is untestable without DNA. TRBV21-1 is recorded as a pseudogene. CDR3 size: 18 residues. This CDR3 is CASSKAGGQGDSYNEQFF.

The chain combines TRBV6-1 with TRBJ2-2. The CDR3 has 14 residues. Germline V lookup: CDR1 MNHNS, CDR2 SASEGT. The CDR3 loop reads CASRKFRNTGELFF.

This chain connects TRBV10-3 to TRBJ1-1; the D call from TCRdb, TRBD1, cannot be confirmed without DNA. There are 16 residues in the CDR3. Looked up from germline, CDR1 is ENHRY and CDR2 is SYGVKD. CDR3 amino acids: CAISESGAGLNTEAFF.

The rearrangement joins TRBV28 to TRBJ1-6; the D call of TRBD1 rests on TCRdb alone, since no DNA is present to check it. CDR1 and CDR2 from the germline V gene are MDHEN and SYDVKM. The CDR3 covers 14 residues. The CDR3 loop is CASSLQGQRSPLHF.

The chain uses TRBV12-3 or TRBV12-4 and TRBJ2-3; lacking DNA, the TRBD2 call made by TCRdb goes unchecked. The CDR3 is 16 residues long. The CDR3 reads CASSSQRGSGTDTQYF.

This chain uses TRBV20-1 with TRBJ1-1; the D call of TRBD1 rests on TCRdb alone, since no DNA is present to check it. CDR3 size: 13 residues. Germline CDR1 and CDR2: DFQATT and SNEGSKA (reference sequence). The CDR3 sequence: CSAFQGAPTEAFF.

The V call is TRBV5-5, the J call TRBJ2-1; the D gene TCRdb calls, TRBD2, cannot be checked with no DNA. The germline CDR1 and CDR2 sequences are SGHKS and YYEKEE (reference sequence). CDR3 size: 15 residues. The CDR3 region is CASTVRLAGSNEQFF.

The chain recombines TRBV12-3 or TRBV12-4 with TRBJ2-2. The CDR3 extends over 12 amino acids. CDR3: CASSLEYGELFF.

The CDR3 region is CSVIGRNNEQFF. V is TRBV29-1 and J is TRBJ2-1; TCRdb names TRBD1, which stays unverified in the absence of DNA. Germline loops: CDR1 SQVTM, CDR2 ANQGSEA. The CDR3 has 12 residues.

The chain links TRBV28 to TRBJ2-7; no DNA is available, so the TRBD1 call from TCRdb remains unchecked. Per the germline V gene, CDR1 is MDHEN and CDR2 is SYDVKM. This CDR3 has 11 amino acids. The CDR3: CAISTGYEQYF. The full variable domain, in which reference TRBV28 and TRBJ2-7 provide the parts outside the CDR3, is DVKVTQSSRYLVKRTGEKVFLECVQDMDHENMFWYRQDPGLGLRLIYFSYDVKMKEKGDIPEGYSVSREKKERFSLILESASTNQTSMYLCAISTGYEQYFGPGTRLTVT.

V is TRBV20-1 and J is TRBJ1-3; the D call from TCRdb, TRBD1, cannot be confirmed without DNA. The germline V gene encodes CDR1 DFQATT and CDR2 SNEGSKA (reference sequence). The CDR3 loop spans 14 amino acids. The CDR3 protein is CSARAPGQGRTIYF.

The CDR3 sequence is CASSYSGGNAPQHF. V gene TRBV6-5 combines with J gene TRBJ1-5. Germline CDR1 reads MNHEY; CDR2 reads SVGAGI. The CDR3 length is 14 residues.

V is TRBV7-2 and J is TRBJ2-1; TCRdb's D call of TRBD2 is untestable without DNA. Germline CDR1 reads SGHTA; CDR2 reads FQGNSA. The CDR3 contains 17 residues. The CDR3 sequence is CASSSLFRVGEYNEQFF.

This rearrangement joins TRBV5-6 to TRBJ1-2; TCRdb designates TRBD1, a call that cannot be tested without DNA. The CDR3 is made up of 16 amino acids. From germline, CDR1 is SGHDT and CDR2 YYEEEE. CDR3 sequence: CASSQRTGGILYGYTF.

The chain couples TRBV7-6 to TRBJ2-1; TCRdb's D gene call, TRBD1, goes unchecked for lack of DNA. The CDR3 runs to 12 residues. Looked up from germline, CDR1 is SGHVS and CDR2 is FNYEAQ. This chain's CDR3 is CASSSSGGEQFF.

V is TRBV5-1 and J is TRBJ2-5; there is no DNA to check the TCRdb D call of TRBD2. Germline V gene sequence: CDR1 SGHRS, CDR2 YFSETQ. The length of the CDR3 is 19 residues. The CDR3 sequence is CASTLTPGLAGVLQETQYF. The complete variable domain, with remaining parts taken from reference TRBV5-1 and TRBJ2-5, reads KAGVTQTPRYLIKTRGQQVTLSCSPISGHRSVSWYQQTPGQGLQFLFEYFSETQRNKGNFPGRFSGRQFSNSRSEMNVSTLELGDSALYLCASTLTPGLAGVLQETQYFGPGTRLLVL.

CDR3 protein: CASSPPGLAGVPHNEQFF. The chain has TRBV5-4 and TRBJ2-1; TCRdb's assignment of TRBD2 cannot be checked, as there is no DNA. This CDR3 is 18 amino acids long. Looked up from germline, CDR1 is SGHNT and CDR2 is YYREEE (reference sequence).

The gene calls are TRBV18 and TRBJ1-2. The CDR3 spans 15 residues. Germline V gene sequence: CDR1 KGHSH, CDR2 LQKENI. This CDR3 is CASSGGSDSVYGYTF.

This chain joins TRBV15 and TRBJ2-2. The CDR3 is 17 residues long. CDR1 and CDR2 (germline): LNHNV, YYDKDF (reference sequence). The CDR3 sequence is CATSRDLAGARTGELFF.

The chain combines TRBV2 with TRBJ2-1; TCRdb names TRBD2, which stays unverified in the absence of DNA. Germline V CDR1 and CDR2: SNHLY, FYNNEI. The CDR3 is made up of 15 amino acids. The CDR3 here is CASSESRGGNREQFF.

V usage is TRBV12-3 or TRBV12-4 and J usage is TRBJ2-5; TCRdb's D call, TRBD1, is unchecked because there is no DNA. The CDR3 covers 14 residues. This CDR3 reads CASSPRTGRETQYF.

This chain uses TRBV5-1 with TRBJ2-7; TCRdb outputs TRBD1, but without DNA this stays unchecked. CDR1 and CDR2 from the germline V gene are SGHRS and YFSETQ. This CDR3 region has 14 residues. CDR3 residues: CASSPGGQNYEQYF.

This chain uses TRBV12-3 or TRBV12-4 with TRBJ2-1; TCRdb lists TRBD2, though no DNA is available to test this call. The CDR3 covers 15 residues. The CDR3 spells CASSSRTSVYNEQFF.

This rearrangement joins TRBV7-9 to TRBJ1-1; the TCRdb D gene call, TRBD1, has no DNA to confirm it. The CDR3 contains 13 residues. Germline V gene lookup returns CDR1 SEHNR and CDR2 FQNEAQ (reference sequence). This chain's CDR3 is CASSPPGSTEAFF.

The chain joins TRBV27 to TRBJ2-7; TCRdb's D call, TRBD1, is unchecked because there is no DNA. Germline loops: CDR1 MNHEY, CDR2 SMNVEV (reference sequence). The CDR3 loop spans 16 amino acids. This CDR3 is CASSLYLGTRFYEQYF.